The rows below give T cell receptor beta chains drawn from one sample of a study of OX40 agonist ivuxolimab in advanced cancers. Some clones are missing from TCRdb's copy, which holds only in-frame ones; the method was immunoSEQ multiplex PCR. The table has tens of thousands of clones, 87% seen once. The specimen was CD4+ or CD8+ T cells sorted from blood, collected in a trial of the OX40 agonist ivuxolimab. The receptors were gathered from an adult with an advanced solid tumor such as melanoma, head and neck, liver or kidney cancer. Each CDR3 is given with its conserved first and last residue. The D gene is left open where the match is weak. Expanded clones are given a class, and other clones once, few, many or no size at all.

d_call	clone_size	v_call	j_call	cdr3_aa	cdr3_nt
.	.	TRBV12-1	TRBJ2-3	CASSGRQESTDTQYF	TGTGCCAGCAGCGGACGACAGGAAAGCACAGATACGCAGTATTTT
TRBD2	.	TRBV19	TRBJ2-2	CASSIDPPGLAFAGELFF	TGTGCCAGTAGTATAGATCCTCCGGGACTAGCGTTTGCCGGGGAGCTGTTTTTT
.	.	TRBV6-5	TRBJ1-2	CASSYRAAGYGYTF	TGTGCCAGCAGTTACCGTGCGGCCGGCTATGGCTACACCTTC
.	.	TRBV5-8	TRBJ2-1	CASILEGSSYNEQFF	TGTGCCAGCATCCTCGAGGGGAGCTCCTACAATGAGCAGTTCTTC
.	.	TRBV11-3	TRBJ2-1	CASSLGSIGQFF	TGTGCCAGCAGCTTGGGATCCATTGGGCAGTTCTTC
TRBD1	.	TRBV12-5	TRBJ2-1	CASGIGQGHNEQFF	TGTGCTAGTGGTATCGGACAGGGGCACAATGAGCAGTTCTTC
TRBD2	few	TRBV29-1	TRBJ2-1	CSAVSLASYNEQFF	TGCAGCGCTGTGTCACTAGCGTCCTACAATGAGCAGTTCTTC
.	.	TRBV5-1	TRBJ1-4	CASSLVPGSREKLFF	TGCGCCAGCAGCTTGGTTCCGGGGAGCCGGGAAAAACTGTTTTTT
.	.	TRBV29-1	TRBJ2-1	CSGGYNEQFF	TGCAGCGGAGGATACAATGAGCAGTTCTTC
.	.	TRBV28	TRBJ1-5	CASRSEFGQHF	TGTGCCAGCAGGTCTGAGTTTGGCCAGCATTTT
.	.	TRBV5-1	TRBJ1-1	CASSLSGRNTEAFF	TGCGCCAGCAGCTTGTCGGGTAGAAACACTGAAGCTTTCTTT